The clone carrying this TCR beta chain was counted at least ten times. This sample is part of a study of glioma-infiltrating T cells. Germline CDR1 reads MNHEY; CDR2 reads SMNVEV (reference sequence). Trimming took off 3 bases at V and 2 bases at J, with 7 bases between the two ends. The CDR3 spans 14 residues. Using RNA template, CDR3s of TCR alpha and beta were amplified with iRepertoire arm-PCR. TCRdb redid the calling of the multiplex PCR reads with MiXCR, one entry per CDR3 protein. The repertoire holds about 93,000 distinct CDR3 sequences, with roughly 39% as singletons. The specimen was glioma tissue, nonneoplastic brain tissue, or PBMCs (not recorded which). The rearrangement links TRBV27 to TRBJ1-4; the D gene is possibly TRBD1 (5 bases). The TCR sequence derives from a human donor with low-grade glioma or glioblastoma, undergoing nonglioma brain surgery, or in good health (not recorded which). The CDR3 sequence is CASSFQGTNEKLFF. The CDR3 coding sequence is TGTGCCAGCAGTTTTCAGGGTACTAATGAAAAACTGTTTTTT.